This T cell receptor (beta chain) was profiled in a study of beta chain features in type 1 diabetes. Study findings and constraints: TCRB CDR3s were moderately but significantly shorter in Type 1 diabetes patients in all four CD4+ subsets.

J gave up 9 bases and V 7 bases, and 6 bases lay outside the gene matches. CDR3 size: 13 residues. Germline loops: CDR1 SNHLY, CDR2 FYNNEI. This clone has just a few counts. Its antigen is still unknown. Reverse transcription of all isolated RNA meant that expressed TCRB transcripts were sequenced. Roughly 3.5 million reads per sample were averaged for naive, central memory and regulatory samples. Method: immunoSEQ multiplex PCR; TCRdb's copy keeps in-frame clones and lacks some. The sample holds about 160,000 clones; 7.5% to 9.5% are singletons and the top ten take around 0.5%. This TCR was sampled from a woman under 30 with type 1 diabetes. The chain is built from TRBV2 and TRBJ1-1, with TRBD1 matching 12 bases. Source material: central memory CD4+ T cells from blood. The chain's CDR3 is CASMGQGAAKAFF. CDR3 DNA sequence: TGTGCCAGCATGGGACAGGGGGCAGCTAAAGCTTTCTTT.